The rows below give T cell receptor beta chains drawn from one sample of a study of identical twins. TCRdb analysed the 5' RACE reads with MiXCR anew, one entry per CDR3 protein. The table lists 150,000 or so distinct CDR3 sequences, roughly 3.3% of them singletons. The sequenced material came from memory T cells sorted from blood. Every receptor here comes from a man aged 18 to 30 in good health. The CDR3 runs from the conserved cysteine through the conserved F or W. Each record gives: CDR3 protein, CDR3 DNA, clone size, D gene, V gene, J gene. D genes are given only for firm matches. The size entry is marked missing in some rows and otherwise reads once, few, many or a size class.

cdr3_aa: CASSQRTGAGGVETQYF
cdr3_nt: TGTGCCAGCAGTCAAAGGACAGGTGCGGGAGGGGTAGAGACCCAGTACTTC
clone_size: many
d_call: TRBD2
v_call: TRBV6-1
j_call: TRBJ2-5

cdr3_aa: CAWSRPGQINTGELFF
cdr3_nt: TGTGCCTGGAGTCGCCCGGGACAGATAAACACCGGGGAGCTGTTTTTT
clone_size: few
d_call: TRBD1
v_call: TRBV30
j_call: TRBJ2-2

cdr3_aa: CASSSPTGSGNTIYF
cdr3_nt: TGTGCCAGCAGCTCCCCGACAGGCTCTGGAAACACCATATATTTT
clone_size: few
d_call: NA
v_call: TRBV7-9
j_call: TRBJ1-3

cdr3_aa: CASSPALTGTDTQYF
cdr3_nt: TGTGCCAGCAGCCCCGCATTGACAGGCACAGATACGCAGTATTTT
clone_size: many
d_call: NA
v_call: TRBV9
j_call: TRBJ2-3

cdr3_aa: CASSLTGEETQYF
cdr3_nt: TGTGCCAGCAGTTTGACAGGAGAAGAGACCCAGTACTTC
clone_size: many
d_call: NA
v_call: TRBV12-3/TRBV12-4
j_call: TRBJ2-5

cdr3_aa: CASRNDRSIKPQHF
cdr3_nt: TGTGCCAGTAGAAATGACAGATCTATCAAACCCCAGCATTTT
clone_size: NA
d_call: NA
v_call: TRBV19
j_call: TRBJ1-5

cdr3_aa: CASSSRKTGANVLTF
cdr3_nt: TGTGCCAGCAGCTCTCGGAAGACTGGGGCCAACGTCCTGACTTTC
clone_size: many
d_call: NA
v_call: TRBV11-3
j_call: TRBJ2-6

cdr3_aa: CASSQERGDDYGYTF
cdr3_nt: TGCGCCAGCAGCCAAGAAAGGGGAGATGACTATGGCTACACCTTC
clone_size: NA
d_call: NA
v_call: TRBV4-1
j_call: TRBJ1-2

cdr3_aa: CASSPSGVDTQYF
cdr3_nt: TGTGCCAGCTCACCCTCCGGGGTCGATACGCAGTATTTT
clone_size: few
d_call: NA
v_call: TRBV18
j_call: TRBJ2-3

cdr3_aa: CSGRVAGGPGETQYF
cdr3_nt: TGCAGCGGACGCGTAGCGGGAGGCCCTGGGGAGACCCAGTACTTC
clone_size: many
d_call: TRBD2
v_call: TRBV29-1
j_call: TRBJ2-5

cdr3_aa: CASGPAFGDTQYF
cdr3_nt: TGTGCTTCGGGACCCGCTTTTGGGGATACGCAGTATTTT
clone_size: NA
d_call: NA
v_call: TRBV30
j_call: TRBJ2-3

cdr3_aa: CASSDWRSGAYNEQFF
cdr3_nt: TGTGCCAGCAGTGACTGGAGGAGCGGGGCCTACAATGAGCAGTTCTTC
clone_size: many
d_call: TRBD2
v_call: TRBV28
j_call: TRBJ2-1

cdr3_aa: CASSFDPFIAGVNTGELFF
cdr3_nt: TGTGCCAGCAGCTTCGATCCCTTCATAGCGGGAGTAAACACCGGGGAGCTGTTTTTT
clone_size: many
d_call: TRBD2
v_call: TRBV11-2
j_call: TRBJ2-2

cdr3_aa: CASSLAVGDAGSPLHF
cdr3_nt: TGCGCCAGCAGCTTGGCCGTGGGGGACGCGGGTTCACCCCTCCACTTT
clone_size: many
d_call: NA
v_call: TRBV5-1
j_call: TRBJ1-6

cdr3_aa: CASSLTSGTDTQYF
cdr3_nt: TGTGCCAGCAGTTTGACTAGCGGCACAGATACGCAGTATTTT
clone_size: many
d_call: TRBD2
v_call: TRBV28
j_call: TRBJ2-3

cdr3_aa: CASSLYGGTGELFF
cdr3_nt: TGTGCCAGCAGCTTATACGGGGGCACCGGGGAGCTGTTTTTT
clone_size: many
d_call: NA
v_call: TRBV11-2
j_call: TRBJ2-2

cdr3_aa: CASSLAMGLAGVEQFF
cdr3_nt: TGCGCCAGCAGCTTGGCAATGGGACTAGCGGGAGTTGAGCAGTTCTTC
clone_size: many
d_call: TRBD2
v_call: TRBV5-1
j_call: TRBJ2-1

cdr3_aa: CASSLLAGVEAEQFF
cdr3_nt: TGTGCCAGCAGTTTACTAGCGGGAGTTGAGGCTGAGCAGTTCTTC
clone_size: NA
d_call: TRBD2
v_call: TRBV28
j_call: TRBJ2-1

cdr3_aa: CASSYSGDTQYF
cdr3_nt: TGTGCCAGCAGTTACTCAGGTGATACGCAGTATTTT
clone_size: many
d_call: NA
v_call: TRBV6-5
j_call: TRBJ2-3

cdr3_aa: CASSETSFYNEQFF
cdr3_nt: TGCGCCAGCAGTGAGACTTCTTTTTACAATGAGCAGTTCTTC
clone_size: many
d_call: NA
v_call: TRBV5-1
j_call: TRBJ2-1

cdr3_aa: CASSSGRGSPLHF
cdr3_nt: TGTGCCAGCAGTTCGGGCCGGGGCTCCCCCCTCCACTTT
clone_size: many
d_call: NA
v_call: TRBV12-3/TRBV12-4
j_call: TRBJ1-6

cdr3_aa: CASSVYGGWPQHF
cdr3_nt: TGTGCCAGCAGTGTCTACGGGGGCTGGCCCCAGCATTTT
clone_size: few
d_call: NA
v_call: TRBV2
j_call: TRBJ1-5

cdr3_aa: CASSKPSSGGVYTGELFF
cdr3_nt: TGTGCCAGCAGTAAACCGTCTAGTGGGGGAGTGTACACCGGGGAGCTGTTTTTT
clone_size: many
d_call: NA
v_call: TRBV6-2/TRBV6-3
j_call: TRBJ2-2

cdr3_aa: CASSLASSGLSNSYNEQFF
cdr3_nt: TGTGCCAGCAGCTTAGCATCCAGCGGGTTGTCCAACTCCTACAATGAGCAGTTCTTC
clone_size: many
d_call: NA
v_call: TRBV7-6
j_call: TRBJ2-1

cdr3_aa: CSPKGSSITDTQYF
cdr3_nt: TGCTCTCCGAAGGGCAGTTCGATCACAGATACGCAGTATTTT
clone_size: many
d_call: NA
v_call: TRBV20-1
j_call: TRBJ2-3

cdr3_aa: CASSLTSNEQFF
cdr3_nt: TGCGCCAGCAGCTTAACTAGCAATGAGCAGTTCTTC
clone_size: many
d_call: NA
v_call: TRBV5-1
j_call: TRBJ2-1

cdr3_aa: CSARDLTSAAKETQYF
cdr3_nt: TGCAGTGCTAGAGACCTTACTAGCGCCGCAAAAGAGACCCAGTACTTC
clone_size: many
d_call: TRBD2
v_call: TRBV20-1
j_call: TRBJ2-5

cdr3_aa: CSARRQMGTDTQYF
cdr3_nt: TGCAGTGCTAGACGTCAAATGGGAACAGATACGCAGTATTTT
clone_size: many
d_call: NA
v_call: TRBV20-1
j_call: TRBJ2-3

cdr3_aa: CASSLPTGGHEQYF
cdr3_nt: TGCGCCAGCAGCCTGCCTACGGGGGGCCACGAGCAGTACTTC
clone_size: many
d_call: NA
v_call: TRBV5-1
j_call: TRBJ2-7

cdr3_aa: CSALPRDSFDNEQFF
cdr3_nt: TGCAGTGCTTTGCCGCGGGACAGTTTCGACAATGAGCAGTTCTTC
clone_size: many
d_call: NA
v_call: TRBV20-1
j_call: TRBJ2-1

cdr3_aa: CASSRGWTATGELFF
cdr3_nt: TGTGCCAGCAGCCGAGGTTGGACTGCCACCGGGGAGCTGTTTTTT
clone_size: many
d_call: NA
v_call: TRBV14
j_call: TRBJ2-2